One T cell receptor beta chain is described in this entry. Many counts were recorded for this clonotype. This receptor's antigen is unknown. Base quality data are lacking; no much larger clone is found one base away. Libraries were prepared through PCR. These reads were obtained on an Illumina HiSeq 4000. Preparation of bulk TCR libraries followed a previously described approach, with the TCR primers listed in Table S5. Purification of total RNA was performed with the Qiagen AllPrep DNA/RNA kit. Before analysis, reads from multiple sequencing runs of one library were combined. Per the source publication's procedure: Reads were retained only if an exact TCR constant sequence was present, and the retained reads were trimmed to 150 nt and grouped according to their 12-nt molecular barcodes. Reads inside each barcode group were sub-clustered using a 15% Levenshtein threshold, and a quality-weighted consensus sequence was constructed for each RNA molecule. Non-functional sequences were excluded, and lower-count sequences lying one edit away from another sequence were also excluded. Based on a fit of two negative binomial distributions, barcode sub-clusters having less than 20% of the maximum read count were discarded. TCRdb cleaned the public reads at Q25 with fastp, built clones with MiXCR and kept in-frame beta chains. Identical CDR3 proteins give one entry, which carries the most common genes and DNA. TCRdb, not the authors, supplied the V and J calls. The sample yields about 320,000 distinct CDR3 sequences; 20% to 25% were counted once. Under 0.95% of the sample is taken by the ten largest.

The sample belongs to a study of molecular identifiers for immune sequencing clone quantification (dated 2018 in TCRdb). Study-wide context: For a replicate experiment, RNA from approximately 20,000 or 100,000 naive CD8 T cells was divided into five aliquots, and four of the five aliquots were sequenced. The study was a methods study using CD8 T cells to benchmark molecular-identifier clustering-based TCR repertoire sequencing (MIDCIRS) and TCR RNA copy counting.

V lost 6 bases and J lost 7 bases; the stretch between them is 10 bases long. The germline V gene specifies SNHLY as CDR1 and FYNNEI as CDR2. From cysteine to phenylalanine, the CDR3 is 12 amino acids long. The DNA shown is the 36-base CDR3, in frame from base 1. Libraries of naive CD8 T cells were generated from roughly 20,000 to 1,000,000 sorted cells, with 10%, 30% or 50% of the purified RNA used. On a BD FACSAria II, naive CD8 T cells were FACS-sorted as CD8+CD4-CCR7+CD45RA+ and collected into RLT Plus buffer. Around 10 TCR copies' worth of Jurkat RNA were spiked into about 19,000-1,100,000 naive CD8 T cell samples to test detection sensitivity. Enrichment of CD8 T cells was done with RosetteSep CD8+ T Cell Enrichment Cocktail plus Ficoll-Paque, and ACK red cell lysis came afterward. The research as a whole found: Spiked-in Jurkat TCR RNA (approximately 10 copies' worth), which is not part of the donor repertoire, was contained in the naive libraries. In CMV-specific effector cells, over 97% of molecules were held by clones above 20 RNA copies, whereas under 1% of molecules were held by such clones in naive cells. Even against a background of some 1 million naive CD8 T cells, spiked-in Jurkat TCR RNA amounting to a single cell's worth was reported to be detectable. Modeling estimated about three recovered TCR RNA copies per cell, compared with about 10 by digital PCR, which implies about 30% capture efficiency. Without barcode sub-clustering, chimeric consensus sequences inflated TCR diversity; chimeras reached as high as 47%. Identical TCR molecules sharing a barcode could cause highly expanded clone sizes to be underestimated.

The sequenced material came from naive CD8+ T cells from blood, with Jurkat cell RNA spiked in. The cell subset or site label here, explained by the study, means: FACS-sorted CD8+CD4-CCR7+CD45RA+ naive T cells. The source of this sequence is a human donor in good health. Some libraries in this study had Jurkat cell RNA spiked in. Here the chain combines TRBV2 and TRBJ1-5; the D gene is perhaps TRBD1, on 6 matching bases. Here is the DNA: TGTGCCAGCAGGGGCCAGGGGCAGCCCCAGCATTTT. Its translation reads: CASRGQGQPQHF.